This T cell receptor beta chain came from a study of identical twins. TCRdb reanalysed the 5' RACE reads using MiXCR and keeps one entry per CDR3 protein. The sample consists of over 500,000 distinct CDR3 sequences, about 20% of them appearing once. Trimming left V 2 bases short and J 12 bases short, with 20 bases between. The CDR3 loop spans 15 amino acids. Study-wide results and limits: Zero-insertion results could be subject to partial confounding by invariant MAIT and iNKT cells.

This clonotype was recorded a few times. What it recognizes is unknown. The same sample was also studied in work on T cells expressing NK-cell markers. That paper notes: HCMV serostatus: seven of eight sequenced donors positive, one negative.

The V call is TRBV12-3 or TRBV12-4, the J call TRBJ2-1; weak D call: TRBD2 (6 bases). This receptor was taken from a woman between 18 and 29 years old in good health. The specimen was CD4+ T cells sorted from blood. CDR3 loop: CASSLSSGLHFWQFF. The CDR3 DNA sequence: TGTGCCAGCAGTTTATCCTCGGGACTCCACTTTTGGCAGTTCTTC.